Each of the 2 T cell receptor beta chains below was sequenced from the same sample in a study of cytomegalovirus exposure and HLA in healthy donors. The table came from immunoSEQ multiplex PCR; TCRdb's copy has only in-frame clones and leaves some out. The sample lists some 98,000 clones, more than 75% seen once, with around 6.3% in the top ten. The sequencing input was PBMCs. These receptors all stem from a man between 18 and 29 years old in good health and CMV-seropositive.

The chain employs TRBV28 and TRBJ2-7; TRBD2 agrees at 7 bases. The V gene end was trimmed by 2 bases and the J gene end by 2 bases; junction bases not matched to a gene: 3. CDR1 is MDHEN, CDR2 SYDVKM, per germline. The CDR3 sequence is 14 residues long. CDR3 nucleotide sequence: TGTGCCAGCAGTTTAGGGGGGAGGGCCTACGAGCAGTACTTC. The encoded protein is CASSLGGRAYEQYF.

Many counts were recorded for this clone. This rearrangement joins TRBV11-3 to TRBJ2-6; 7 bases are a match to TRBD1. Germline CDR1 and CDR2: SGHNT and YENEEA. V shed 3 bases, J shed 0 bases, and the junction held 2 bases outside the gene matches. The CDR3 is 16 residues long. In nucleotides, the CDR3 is TGTGCCAGCAGCTTTGGGGACAGCTCTGGGGCCAACGTCCTGACTTTC. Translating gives CASSFGDSSGANVLTF.